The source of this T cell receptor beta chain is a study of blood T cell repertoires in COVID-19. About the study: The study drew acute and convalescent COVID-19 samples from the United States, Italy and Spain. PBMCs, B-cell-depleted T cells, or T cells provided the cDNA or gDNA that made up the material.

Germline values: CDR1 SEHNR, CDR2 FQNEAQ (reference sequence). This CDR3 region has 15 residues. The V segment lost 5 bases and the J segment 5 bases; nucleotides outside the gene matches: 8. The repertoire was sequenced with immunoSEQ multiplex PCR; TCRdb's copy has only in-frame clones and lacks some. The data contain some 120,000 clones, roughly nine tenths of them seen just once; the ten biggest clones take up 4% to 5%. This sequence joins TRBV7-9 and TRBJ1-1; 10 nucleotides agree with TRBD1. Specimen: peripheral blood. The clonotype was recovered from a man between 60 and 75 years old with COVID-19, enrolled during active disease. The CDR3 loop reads CASSRTGTGVTEAFF. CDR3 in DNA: TGTGCCAGCAGCAGAACCGGGACAGGGGTTACTGAAGCTTTCTTT.